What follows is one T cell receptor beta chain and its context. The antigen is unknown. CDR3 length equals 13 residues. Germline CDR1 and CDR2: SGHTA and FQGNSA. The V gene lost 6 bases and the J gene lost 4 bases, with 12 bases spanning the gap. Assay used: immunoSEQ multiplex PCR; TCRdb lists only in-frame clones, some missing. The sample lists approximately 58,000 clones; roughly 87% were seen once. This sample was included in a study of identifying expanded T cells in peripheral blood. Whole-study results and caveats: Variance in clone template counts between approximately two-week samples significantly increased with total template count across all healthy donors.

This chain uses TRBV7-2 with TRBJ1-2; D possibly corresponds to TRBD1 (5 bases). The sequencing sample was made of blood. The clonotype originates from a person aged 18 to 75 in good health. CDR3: CASRFQGAYGYTF. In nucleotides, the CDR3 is TGTGCCAGCAGATTCCAGGGCGCCTATGGCTACACCTTC.